This paragraph reports one T cell receptor (beta chain). The antigen remains undetermined. The sample belongs to a study of cytomegalovirus exposure and HLA in healthy donors. It was healthy bone marrow donors who served as donors. Study outcomes and limitations: The majority of CMV-associated TCR beta chains were reported as apparently HLA-restricted in a later analysis. In a later analysis, TCR association rates varied by HLA locus: DRB1 most, HLA-C fewest. As was reported, the classifier diagnosed cytomegalovirus status with high specificity and sensitivity.

Primers for the PCR totalled 60 Vbeta and 13 Jbeta. TCRdb's copy holds only in-frame clones and misses some; the assay was immunoSEQ multiplex PCR. The sample gives about 160,000 clones, around four fifths of which show up once; roughly 2% is in the top ten. Losses at the gene ends were 3 bases for V and 5 bases for J; bases not matched to a gene: 6. The CDR3 loop spans 15 amino acids. Germline loops: CDR1 SGHNT, CDR2 YYREEE (reference sequence). The sequenced sample was PBMCs. The chain carries TRBV5-4 and TRBJ2-4; TRBD1 matches 9 bases. This TCR came from a female donor in good health and CMV-seronegative. DNA of the CDR3: TGTGCCAGCAGCTCGGGACAGGGAACCCAAAACATTCAGTACTTC. Protein sequence: CASSSGQGTQNIQYF.